A single sample gave rise to the 9 T cell receptor beta chains below, sequenced in a study of control samples from healthy donors and cancer patients. The table came from immunoSEQ multiplex PCR; TCRdb's copy has only in-frame clones and leaves some out. The table shows 60,000 to 75,000 clones, with roughly nine tenths occurring only once. Sequencing was performed on PBMCs. The receptors here all came from a man aged 60 to 75 with colorectal cancer.

This clone was counted a few times. The V gene is TRBV30, the J gene TRBJ1-5; tentative D call: TRBD1 (5 bases). The CDR3 loop spans 13 amino acids. The V gene's germline CDR1 is GTSNPN and CDR2 SVGIG (reference sequence). V was shortened by 0 bases and J by 7 bases, with 10 bases between the two germline ends. The CDR3 DNA follows: TGTGCCTGGAGTGTAGGGGCAAGGCAGCCCCAGCATTTT. Protein: CAWSVGARQPQHF.

On this clone: Other DNA sequences from this sample encode an identical CDR3 as well. The chain joins TRBV3-1 (or the pseudogene TRBV3-2) to TRBJ1-4; a possible D gene is TRBD1 (5 bases). With 8 bases removed from V and 8 bases from J, the gap between germline ends came to 15 bases. CDR1 is LGHDT, CDR2 YNNKEL, per germline (reference sequence). The CDR3 extends over 13 amino acids. Here the CDR3 reads CASGLGVGEKLFF. CDR3 DNA: TGTGCCAGCGGTTTGGGGGTGGGGGAAAAACTGTTTTTT.

The V call is TRBV27, the J call TRBJ1-1; D possibly corresponds to TRBD1 (5 bases). V dropped 7 bases and J dropped 3 bases, with 15 bases sitting between them. CDR3 length equals 14 residues. Germline V CDR1 and CDR2: MNHEY, SMNVEV (reference sequence). CDR3 in amino acids: CASNRRGRDTEAFF. In nucleotides, the CDR3 is TGTGCCAGCAACAGGAGGGGCAGGGACACTGAAGCTTTCTTT.

The chain carries TRBV5-6 and TRBJ2-4; 9 bases align to TRBD1. CDR1 and CDR2 from the germline V gene are SGHDT and YYEEEE. V was clipped by 0 bases and J by 7 bases; unmatched bases: 8. The CDR3 length is 16 residues. CDR3 region: CASSLAPTGGNNIQYF. CDR3 nucleotide sequence: TGTGCCAGCAGCTTGGCCCCGACAGGGGGGAACAACATTCAGTACTTC.

This chain joins TRBV20-1 and TRBJ2-5; 8 bases align to TRBD2. CDR1 is DFQATT and CDR2 is SNEGSKA in the germline V gene (reference sequence). The CDR3 runs to 15 residues. J lost 6 bases, V lost 3 bases, and 12 bases had no gene match. This CDR3 reads CSASHGGGRLKTQYF. In DNA form, the CDR3 reads TGCAGTGCTAGTCACGGGGGGGGCCGGTTAAAGACCCAGTACTTC.

The chain has TRBV27 and TRBJ1-1; D perhaps matches TRBD1 (6 bases). The CDR3 sequence is 13 residues long. Trimming pared 9 bases from V and 3 bases from J, leaving 14 bases between. Germline V gene sequence: CDR1 MNHEY, CDR2 SMNVEV (reference sequence). CDR3 nucleotide sequence: TGTGCCAGTAGCTCGACAGGTCACACTGAAGCTTTCTTT. Amino acids: CASSSTGHTEAFF.

The chain uses TRBV7-3 and TRBJ2-5, with D possibly TRBD1 on 5 matching bases. Trimming removed 5 bases at V and 4 bases at J, with 23 bases between. The V gene's germline CDR1 is SGHTA and CDR2 FQGTGA. There are 17 residues in the CDR3. The CDR3 DNA follows: TGTGCCAGCAGCCTAGGGGTAGGGGAAGGGGCCCCAGAGACCCAGTACTTC. Amino acid sequence: CASSLGVGEGAPETQYF.

This chain joins TRBV12-5 and TRBJ2-3, with D possibly matching TRBD2 (5 bases). V shed 0 bases and J shed 4 bases, with 17 bases lying between them. The germline V gene encodes CDR1 LGHNT and CDR2 FRNRAP. The length of the CDR3 is 17 residues. CDR3 in DNA: TGTGCTAGTGGTTTGGTACTAGACTTTTTAGGTGCAGATACGCAGTATTTT. Translation gives CASGLVLDFLGADTQYF.

This chain connects TRBV11-2 to TRBJ2-7; D unresolved. V lost 1 base and J 1 base, leaving 11 bases between the germline ends. Germline lookup yields CDR1 SGHAT and CDR2 FQNNGV. The CDR3 loop spans 15 amino acids. CDR3 sequence: CASSLVTLASYEQYF. The CDR3, as DNA: TGTGCCAGCAGCTTAGTGACCCTGGCGTCCTACGAGCAGTACTTC.